What follows are 27 T cell receptor beta chains derived from one specimen sequenced in a study of blood T cell repertoires in COVID-19. Method: immunoSEQ multiplex PCR; TCRdb's copy keeps in-frame clones and lacks some. The sample carries 150,000 to 200,000 clones, roughly 85% recorded once. Specimen: peripheral blood. These receptors originate from a man in his fifties or sixties with acute or convalescent COVID-19.

This sequence joins TRBV24-1 and TRBJ2-5, with a weak D call TRBD1 (6 bases). The CDR3 runs to 14 residues. Trimming stripped 3 bases from V and 6 bases from J, with 13 bases between. The germline CDR1 and CDR2 sequences are KGHDR and SFDVKD. The CDR3 here is CATSDPRDIQTQYF. The CDR3 nucleotides read TGTGCCACCAGTGATCCTAGGGACATTCAGACCCAGTACTTC.

The chain combines TRBV7-6 with TRBJ2-2, with TRBD1 matching 7 bases. CDR1 is SGHVS, CDR2 FNYEAQ, per germline. V shed 4 bases and J 4 bases; nucleotides not matched to a gene: 12. The CDR3 consists of 17 residues. The CDR3 here is CASSSMGTVGTTGELFF. DNA of the CDR3: TGTGCCAGCAGCTCGATGGGGACAGTGGGGACCACCGGGGAGCTGTTTTTT.

This chain uses TRBV28 with TRBJ1-1; D is possibly TRBD1 (6 bases). The ends were cut back, 8 bases at V and 4 bases at J, with 20 bases in the middle. Germline V gene lookup returns CDR1 MDHEN and CDR2 SYDVKM. CDR3 length: 15 residues. The CDR3 spells CASRVAYQGTTEAFF. DNA for the CDR3: TGTGCCAGCCGAGTTGCCTACCAGGGGACCACTGAAGCTTTCTTT.

This rearrangement joins TRBV19 to TRBJ1-1; D remains ambiguous. This CDR3 has 18 residues. Germline assignment: CDR1 LNHDA and CDR2 SQIVND (reference sequence). V was trimmed by 3 bases and J by 1 base, leaving 21 bases between them. CDR3 region: CASSIPSKLKGRNTEAFF. CDR3 coding DNA: TGTGCCAGTAGTATTCCCTCTAAGTTAAAAGGGAGGAACACTGAAGCTTTCTTT.

This chain joins TRBV7-8 and TRBJ1-5; D is ambiguous. Deletions cut 5 bases from V and 2 bases from J, with 13 bases between. Per germline, CDR1 SGHVS and CDR2 FQNEAQ. This CDR3 region has 15 residues. The DNA of the CDR3 is TGTGCCAGCAGCCCCTGGGCCGACGGCAATCAGCCCCAGCATTTT. Its translation: CASSPWADGNQPQHF.

This clone was seen more than once but under ten times. This rearrangement joins TRBV28 to TRBJ1-4; 11 bases fit TRBD1. Looked up from germline, CDR1 is MDHEN and CDR2 is SYDVKM. The CDR3 is 15 residues long. J was trimmed by 8 bases and V by 2 bases; bases with no gene match: 4. CDR3 in DNA: TGTGCCAGCAGTTTAACTGGGACAGGGGGGGAAAAACTGTTTTTT. Protein product: CASSLTGTGGEKLFF.

The chain couples TRBV10-3 to TRBJ2-7; D ambiguous. V was shortened by 7 bases and J by 0 bases, with 13 bases between the two germline ends. CDR1 and CDR2 from the germline V gene are ENHRY and SYGVKD. The CDR3 loop spans 14 amino acids. As DNA, the CDR3 is TGTGCCATCACCGACTCAGCGCCCTCCTACGAGCAGTACTTC. This codes for CAITDSAPSYEQYF.

The rearrangement links TRBV5-1 to TRBJ2-1; D unclear. CDR3 length: 14 residues. Germline V gene lookup returns CDR1 SGHRS and CDR2 YFSETQ. Trimming took off 4 bases at V and 3 bases at J, with 11 bases between the two ends. CDR3 residues: CASSPGSYYNEQFF. CDR3 DNA: TGCGCCAGCAGCCCAGGTTCATACTACAATGAGCAGTTCTTC.

This clone occurred a few times. The gene calls are TRBV30 and TRBJ1-1; no clear D. This CDR3 is 11 amino acids long. Germline CDR1 and CDR2: GTSNPN and SVGIG (reference sequence). V shed 5 bases and J shed 8 bases, with 12 bases lying between them. The CDR3 sequence is CAWGWGGEAFF. Written as DNA, the CDR3 is TGTGCCTGGGGTTGGGGAGGGGAAGCTTTCTTT.

V and J are TRBV27 and TRBJ2-2; TRBD1 matches at 9 bases. Germline trimming cut 5 bases from V and 5 bases from J; bases unmatched to any gene: 6. The CDR3 is made up of 15 amino acids. CDR1 MNHEY and CDR2 SMNVEV come from the germline V gene (reference sequence). The CDR3, as DNA: TGTGCCAGCAGTCATCGGGACAGGGTAACCGGGGAGCTGTTTTTT. Its protein is CASSHRDRVTGELFF.

This clone was observed a few times. The chain has TRBV29-1 and TRBJ1-2, with TRBD1 as a possible D gene (5 bases). Per germline, CDR1 SQVTM and CDR2 ANQGSEA. Trimming pared 4 bases from V and 5 bases from J, leaving 8 bases between. The CDR3 is 11 residues long. The CDR3 reads CSVGKGYGYTF. As DNA, the CDR3 is TGCAGCGTTGGGAAGGGGTATGGCTACACCTTC. The variable domain in full, with the rest retrieved from reference TRBV29-1 and TRBJ1-2, is SAVISQKPSRDICQRGTSLTIQCQVDSQVTMMFWYRQQPGQSLTLIATANQGSEATYESGFVIDKFPISRPNLTFSTLTVSNMSPEDSSIYLCSVGKGYGYTFGSGTRLTVV.

The sample holds a few counts of this clone. The chain has TRBV27 and TRBJ1-2; D remains unclear. This CDR3 has 11 residues. Germline-derived CDR1 and CDR2 are MNHEY and SMNVEV (reference sequence). The V gene lost 8 bases and the J gene lost 5 bases, with 9 bases spanning the gap. This CDR3 reads CASGGWYGYTF. The CDR3 nucleotides read TGTGCCAGCGGAGGGTGGTATGGCTACACCTTC.

The chain combines TRBV19 with TRBJ2-7, with TRBD2 matching 11 bases. The trim removed 1 base at V and 0 bases at J, leaving 8 bases unmatched. The CDR3 runs to 18 residues. Germline values: CDR1 LNHDA, CDR2 SQIVND (reference sequence). The CDR3 sequence is CASSIASLAGARSYEQYF. DNA for the CDR3: TGTGCCAGTAGTATAGCCTCACTAGCGGGAGCCCGCTCCTACGAGCAGTACTTC.

The V call is TRBV12-3 or TRBV12-4, the J call TRBJ1-4; D may be TRBD1 (6 bases). CDR3 length equals 13 residues. Deletions cut 7 bases from V and 8 bases from J, with 14 bases between. The CDR3 DNA reads TGTGCCAGCACCCCCAGACAGGCCGAAAAACTGTTTTTT. This gives the protein CASTPRQAEKLFF.

This clone occurred a few times. The chain is built from TRBV18 and TRBJ1-1; 7 bases are a match to TRBD1. The CDR3 contains 14 residues. Trimming removed 2 bases from V and 7 bases from J; junction bases left unmatched: 7. The V gene's germline CDR1 is KGHSH and CDR2 LQKENI. Here the CDR3 DNA reads TGTGCCAGCTCACCAGTGACAGGGCCCTATGAAGCTTTCTTT. It translates to CASSPVTGPYEAFF.

J is TRBJ1-1 and V is TRBV28, with a tentative D call TRBD1 (5 bases). The V gene lost 4 bases and the J gene lost 1 base, with 10 bases spanning the gap. The CDR3 sequence is 14 residues long. The germline V gene has CDR1 MDHEN and CDR2 SYDVKM. The CDR3 DNA sequence: TGTGCCAGCAGTTCTACAGGATCGAACACTGAAGCTTTCTTT. This codes for CASSSTGSNTEAFF.

The CDR3 bases are TGTGCCAGCAGCGGGAGCTCTGGAAACACCATATATTTT. It encodes CASSGSSGNTIYF. The chain couples TRBV7-9 to TRBJ1-3, with D hard to call. The germline gives CDR1 SEHNR, CDR2 FQNEAQ (reference sequence). Trimming pared 5 bases from V and 0 bases from J, leaving 5 bases between. CDR3 length: 13 amino acids.

The chain combines TRBV9 with TRBJ1-2; 10 bases are shared with TRBD1. This CDR3 region has 16 residues. V trimming: 4 bases; J trimming: 1 base; junction bases outside the gene matches: 7. Germline CDR1 and CDR2: SGDLS and YYNGEE. CDR3 in DNA: TGTGCCAGCAGCCCGCCCGGGACAGGGGATAACTATGGCTACACCTTC. Translation gives CASSPPGTGDNYGYTF.

The J gene is TRBJ1-2, the V gene TRBV27; D unresolved. The V end lost 2 bases, the J end lost 4 bases, and 11 bases lay between the germline ends. Germline assignment: CDR1 MNHEY and CDR2 SMNVEV (reference sequence). The CDR3 covers 14 residues. In DNA form, the CDR3 reads TGTGCCAGCAGTTTAAACAGTCTTCGCTATGGCTACACCTTC. Its protein is CASSLNSLRYGYTF.

CDR3 sequence reads: CATSTLGSGEAFF. CDR3 in DNA: TGTGCCACCAGCACCTTGGGTTCAGGGGAAGCTTTCTTT. The rearrangement links TRBV15 to TRBJ1-1; tentatively, D is TRBD1 (5 bases). V was pared by 4 bases and J by 8 bases, with 14 bases between. Germline values: CDR1 LNHNV, CDR2 YYDKDF (reference sequence). The CDR3 totals 13 residues.

The gene calls are TRBV12-2 and TRBJ1-3. TRBV12-2 is a listed pseudogene. The CDR3 is 15 amino acids. The DNA for the CDR3 is TGTGCAAGTCGCTTAGTGCACGGGTCTGGAAACACCATATATTTT. Residues: CASRLVHGSGNTIYF.

This clone was seen only once. V is TRBV10-1 and J is TRBJ1-5; 10 nucleotides agree with TRBD1. CDR3 length equals 15 residues. CDR1 is WNHNN, CDR2 SYGVQD, per germline (reference sequence). The V gene end was trimmed by 5 bases and the J gene end by 6 bases; junction bases not matched to a gene: 7. CDR3 region: CASSPGTGVGQPQHF. Written as DNA, the CDR3 is TGCGCCAGCAGTCCCGGGACAGGGGTCGGTCAGCCCCAGCATTTT.

The rearrangement uses TRBV19 and TRBJ2-2, with a possible D match to TRBD2 (6 bases). The V gene's germline CDR1 is LNHDA and CDR2 SQIVND (reference sequence). The V gene lost 7 bases and the J gene lost 3 bases, with 9 bases spanning the gap. This CDR3 is built from 13 residues. CDR3 bases: TGTGCCAGTATCAAGCGGGACACCGGGGAGCTGTTTTTT. Its protein product is CASIKRDTGELFF.

V gene TRBV11-2 combines with J gene TRBJ2-1; D gene ambiguous. Trimming pared 4 bases from V and 10 bases from J, leaving 14 bases between. This CDR3 is 13 amino acids long. Germline V gene lookup returns CDR1 SGHAT and CDR2 FQNNGV. This chain's CDR3 is CASSYRWAPEQFF. The CDR3 DNA sequence: TGTGCCAGCAGCTACCGGTGGGCCCCCGAGCAGTTCTTC.

In its sample, this clone was seen once. This chain links TRBV7-3 with TRBJ2-7, with D hard to call. CDR1 is SGHTA and CDR2 is FQGTGA in the germline V gene. V shed 5 bases and J shed 0 bases, with 8 bases lying between them. The CDR3 consists of 13 residues. CDR3 sequence reads: CASSPTGSYEQYF. CDR3 in DNA: TGTGCCAGCAGCCCGACGGGCTCCTACGAGCAGTACTTC. The full variable domain, completed using reference TRBV7-3 and TRBJ2-7, is GAGVSQTPSNKVTEKGKYVELRCDPISGHTALYWYRQSLGQGPEFLIYFQGTGAADDSGLPNDRFFAVRPEGSVSTLKIQRTERGDSAVYLCASSPTGSYEQYFGPGTRLTVT.

CDR3 amino acids: CASSLRGGTSTDTQYF. Written as DNA, the CDR3 is TGTGCCAGCAGCTTAAGGGGCGGAACTAGCACAGATACGCAGTATTTT. The genes are TRBV7-8 and TRBJ2-3, with D perhaps TRBD1 (5 bases). V was shortened by 2 bases and J by 0 bases, with 12 bases between the two germline ends. Looked up from germline, CDR1 is SGHVS and CDR2 is FQNEAQ. The length of the CDR3 is 16 residues.

The chain combines TRBV28 with TRBJ1-2, with D unresolved. The CDR3 is 13 residues long. Trimming took 4 bases from V and 7 from J, leaving 13 bases between them. Germline assignment: CDR1 MDHEN and CDR2 SYDVKM. CDR3 amino acids: CASSSRGTGGYTF. In DNA, the CDR3 is TGTGCCAGCAGTTCCCGCGGTACGGGTGGCTACACCTTC.